This T cell receptor (beta chain) was observed in a study of T-cell reconstitution after alpha-beta-depleted transplantation in children. This CDR3 contains 13 residues. The J segment lost 8 bases and the V segment lost 3 bases, leaving 5 bases of the junction unmatched. The germline V gene has CDR1 DFQATT and CDR2 SNEGSKA (reference sequence). This clonotype occurred a few times. Preparation of the TCRbeta library was carried out with unique molecular identifiers. From the PCR reads, TCRdb called clonotypes with MiXCR, one entry per CDR3 protein. This table holds about 540,000 distinct CDR3 sequences, approximately 20% found once.

This sequence joins TRBV20-1 and TRBJ2-1; 9 nucleotides agree with TRBD2. The sample consisted of PBMCs from the stem cell graft donor, taken from the stem cell graft. The TCR originated in a human donor who donated a stem cell graft to a child with acute lymphoblastic leukemia. CDR3 coding DNA: TGCAGTGCTAGTAGCGGGAGAAGCGATGAGCAGTTCTTC. The encoded protein is CSASSGRSDEQFF.